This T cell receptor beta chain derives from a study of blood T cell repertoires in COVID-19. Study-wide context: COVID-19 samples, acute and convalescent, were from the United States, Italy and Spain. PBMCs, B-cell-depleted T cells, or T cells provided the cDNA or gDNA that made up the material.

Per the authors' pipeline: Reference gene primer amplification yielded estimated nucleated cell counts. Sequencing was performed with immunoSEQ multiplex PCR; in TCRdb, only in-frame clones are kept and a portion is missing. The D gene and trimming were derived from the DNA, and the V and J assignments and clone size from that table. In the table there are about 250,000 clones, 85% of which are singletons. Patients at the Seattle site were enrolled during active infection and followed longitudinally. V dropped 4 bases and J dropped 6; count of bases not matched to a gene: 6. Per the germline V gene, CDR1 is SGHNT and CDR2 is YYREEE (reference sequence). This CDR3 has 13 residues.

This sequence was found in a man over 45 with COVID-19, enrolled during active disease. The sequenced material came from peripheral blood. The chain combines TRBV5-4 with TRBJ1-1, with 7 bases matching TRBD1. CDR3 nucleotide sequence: TGTGCCAGCAGCCCAAACAGGGGATCTGAAGCTTTCTTT. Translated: CASSPNRGSEAFF.